Detailed here is one T cell receptor beta chain. Its antigen is unidentified. This specimen comes from a study of T-cell reconstitution after alpha-beta-depleted transplantation in children. Overall study findings and caveats: The origin of high day-60 TCRbeta diversity in some patients lay in surviving recipient T cells and thymic progenitors. After one year, T-cell counts and TCRbeta diversity mostly came from new T cells.

The CDR3 sequence is 14 residues long. Germline CDR1 reads SGHRS; CDR2 reads YFSETQ. Trimming cost V 8 bases and J 2 bases, with 14 bases left between them. Unique molecular identifiers were used in preparing the TCRbeta library. TCRdb re-analysed the PCR reads in MiXCR, keeping a single row per CDR3 protein. The sample consists of around 960,000 distinct CDR3 sequences, about 29% of them appearing once. J is TRBJ2-1 and V is TRBV5-1; D unclear. The specimen was PBMCs, mostly from graft donor cells, collected 360 days after TCRalphabeta/CD19-depleted stem cell transplant. This clonotype was obtained from a boy in the first two years of life who had a stem cell transplant for SCID, so the T cells may come from the graft donor. Here the CDR3 DNA reads TGCGCCAGTCGGTATGGGGTAGCCTACAATGAGCAGTTCTTC. As protein: CASRYGVAYNEQFF.